This T cell receptor (beta chain) was captured in a study of Ad26.COV2.S vaccination and SARS-CoV-2 variants. Study-level findings and limits: Overall T cell responses may have been underestimated by the analyses of TCR breadth and depth. With respect to non-spike TCR breadth, vaccine and placebo recipients were similar.

Stated treatment: around 19 received Ad26.COV2.S at low or high dose, single or two shots; about 5 received placebo; per-sample allocation not given. Sampling took place 63 days after the first vaccine or placebo injection. It was an adult aged 18-55 years in Boston who was the donor. Sequenced by immunoSEQ multiplex PCR; TCRdb stores in-frame clones only, minus some. The sample includes about 440,000 clones, 90% of them seen just once. With regard to this clone: Antigen specificity is unknown.

The specimen comprised peripheral blood, sampled in a trial of Ad26.COV2.S vaccine versus placebo. This clonotype originated in a person aged 18 to 65 who received the Ad26.COV2.S COVID-19 vaccine or a placebo.

CDR3 sequence reads: CASSKAPVSLAKNIQYF. In nucleotides, the CDR3 is TGTGCCAGCAGCAAAGCCCCTGTGTCCTTAGCCAAAAACATTCAGTACTTC. V is TRBV21-1 and J is TRBJ2-4; the table's D gene call, TRBD2, was not cross checked with the DNA. TRBV21-1 is labeled a pseudogene. The CDR3 has 17 residues.